This T cell receptor (beta chain) originates from a study of T cell repertoires in cytomegalovirus infection (dated by TCRdb to between 2018 and 2021). Regarding the research as a whole: The peptide stimulations were aimed at well-studied HLA-B-restricted epitopes as well as recently identified HLA-C-restricted CMV epitopes, whose presentation resists viral immunomodulation. Donor HLA type was relevant to the analysis, as public TCR beta signatures indicated carriage of CMV infection together with the matching HLA type. Broader findings and caveats from the paper: The ex vivo response was dominated by HLA-C-restricted CMV-specific TCR beta clonotypes, and the single most frequent clonotype in two of eight donors was supplied by these HLA-C-restricted clonotypes. Cumulative frequency of public TCR beta family members discriminated carriers of CMV infection plus the relevant HLA type in this cohort and an independent approximately 360-donor cohort.

This clonotype was recorded at least ten times. It has no known antigen specificity. Base-call qualities are not available, and no considerably larger clone is one nucleotide away. The CDR3, from cysteine to phenylalanine, totals 17 residues. Here the CDR3 DNA is all that survives: 51 bases in frame from base 1. Looking up the germline V gene yields CDR1 SGHVS and CDR2 FQNEAQ. Cut back by 3 bases and 7 bases, the V and J ends lie 21 bases apart. What this sample's treatment or condition label stands for: in vitro stimulation with specific CMV peptide epitopes to enrich CMV-specific T cells. The sequencer was an Illumina HiSeq 1500. The raw public data were reprocessed by TCRdb itself: fastp quality trimming at Q25, MiXCR clonotype calling, in-frame beta chains only. Each entry is one CDR3 protein sequence, shown with its most common DNA and genes. This sample gives around 100,000 distinct CDR3 sequences in total; roughly 39% of them show up just once. Approximately 69% of the sample is held by the ten biggest clonotypes.

Source: CD8+ T cells from cultured PBMCs, taken from culture after CMV antigen stimulation. The TCR sequence derives from a human donor in good health (CMV status not recorded). Some clones in this sample may be carry-over from other donors' samples. The chain was built from TRBV7-8 and TRBJ1-4, with no confident D gene call. This receptor has the CDR3 CASSLGNIGEVGEKLFF. The base sequence is TGTGCCAGCAGCTTGGGGAATATCGGGGAGGTCGGTGAAAAACTGTTTTTT.